The 10 T cell receptor beta chains listed next were all sequenced from one sample in a study of blood T cell repertoires in COVID-19. Profiling relied on immunoSEQ multiplex PCR, and the TCRdb table lists in-frame clones only, not all of them. The sample consists of roughly 130,000 clones, roughly 84% of them appearing once. The sequencing sample was made of peripheral blood. The receptor set was obtained from a woman aged 25 to 39 who had recovered from COVID-19.

This chain links TRBV20-1 with TRBJ2-7, with 8 bases lining up with TRBD2. Germline loops: CDR1 DFQATT, CDR2 SNEGSKA (reference sequence). This CDR3 contains 15 residues. V gave up 3 bases and J gave up 2 bases; unmatched junction bases: 9. The CDR3 nucleotides are TGCAGTGCTAGTTCTCCTGGGCGGGGGGCCTACGAGCAGTACTTC. This codes for CSASSPGRGAYEQYF.

This sequence joins TRBV7-9 and TRBJ2-7; 7 bases agree with TRBD2. Trimming at V came to 6 bases and at J to 1 base, leaving 6 bases not matched to a gene. The CDR3 is made up of 14 amino acids. Germline CDR1 is SEHNR and CDR2 is FQNEAQ (reference sequence). CDR3 amino acids: CASSTSVRSYEQYF. The CDR3 bases are TGTGCCAGCAGTACTAGCGTTAGATCCTACGAGCAGTACTTC.

The V call is TRBV6-5, the J call TRBJ2-1; the D is unclear. CDR3 length: 12 residues. Germline V lookup: CDR1 MNHEY, CDR2 SVGAGI. The ends were cut back, 6 bases at V and 3 bases at J, with 6 bases in the middle. The CDR3: CASSPNYNEQFF. The DNA for the CDR3 is TGTGCCAGCAGCCCAAACTACAATGAGCAGTTCTTC.

CDR3 nucleotides: TGTGCCAGCAGCTCGTCGACAGGGGGTAACACTGAAGCTTTCTTT. Amino acids: CASSSSTGGNTEAFF. This chain links TRBV7-9 with TRBJ1-1, with 9 bases matching TRBD1. In germline, CDR1 is SEHNR, CDR2 FQNEAQ (reference sequence). The CDR3 sequence is 15 residues long. Trimming at V came to 4 bases and at J to 2 bases, leaving 5 bases not matched to a gene. Filled out from reference TRBV7-9 and TRBJ1-1, the complete variable domain reads DTGVSQNPRHKITKRGQNVTFRCDPISEHNRLYWYRQTLGQGPEFLTYFQNEAQLEKSRLLSDRFSAERPKGSFSTLEIQRTEQGDSAMYLCASSSSTGGNTEAFFGQGTRLTVV.

This clone was detected a few times. The chain has TRBV10-1 and TRBJ2-5; D is perhaps TRBD2 (5 bases). The CDR3 is 14 residues long. The V gene's germline CDR1 is WNHNN and CDR2 SYGVQD (reference sequence). The V gene lost 0 bases and the J gene lost 5 bases, with 10 bases spanning the gap. The CDR3 is CASSESAQRETQYF. CDR3 DNA sequence: TGCGCCAGCAGTGAGTCGGCTCAGCGGGAGACCCAGTACTTC.

This chain joins TRBV5-4 and TRBJ2-3, with a weak D call TRBD1 (6 bases). Germline V gene sequence: CDR1 SGHNT, CDR2 YYREEE (reference sequence). V was cut by 0 bases and J by 6 bases, with 14 bases left in between. This CDR3 has 15 residues. The CDR3 DNA follows: TGTGCCAGCAGCTTGGGTGGGAAGGGGGACGATACGCAGTATTTT. Its translation is CASSLGGKGDDTQYF.

The chain combines TRBV11-1 with TRBJ2-7, with 13 bases identical to TRBD2. Unmatched junction bases numbered 2, after V lost 3 bases and J lost 3 bases. CDR1 SGHAT and CDR2 FQDESV come from the germline V gene (reference sequence). This CDR3 has 15 residues. The CDR3 DNA reads as TGTGCCAGCAGCTTTGGGACTAGCGGGGACTACGAGCAGTACTTC. Amino acids: CASSFGTSGDYEQYF.

The rearrangement joins TRBV5-4 to TRBJ1-2; 8 positions match TRBD1. CDR1 is SGHNT and CDR2 is YYREEE in the germline V gene (reference sequence). The V gene end was trimmed by 3 bases and the J gene end by 4 bases; junction bases not matched to a gene: 5. The CDR3 spans 14 residues. CDR3 amino acids: CASSSAGGGYGYTF. The DNA of the CDR3 is TGTGCCAGCAGCTCTGCAGGGGGCGGCTATGGCTACACCTTC.

The CDR3 sequence is CASSPRVNYGYTF. In DNA form, the CDR3 reads TGTGCCAGCAGTCCCAGGGTTAACTATGGCTACACCTTC. The J gene is TRBJ1-2, the V gene TRBV12-3 or TRBV12-4, with D perhaps matching TRBD1 (5 bases). CDR3 length: 13 residues. Trimming cost V 5 bases and J 1 base, with 8 bases left between them.

The V and J genes are TRBV18 and TRBJ1-2; 9 positions agree with TRBD1. This CDR3 is 16 amino acids long. The V gene end was trimmed by 3 bases and the J gene end by 7 bases; junction bases not matched to a gene: 12. The V gene's germline CDR1 is KGHSH and CDR2 LQKENI. The CDR3 DNA reads TGTGCCAGCTCACCGCCGCTTCAACAGGGGGCGGGTGGCTACACCTTC. Translation gives CASSPPLQQGAGGYTF. The complete variable domain, with remaining parts taken from reference TRBV18 and TRBJ1-2, reads NAGVMQNPRHLVRRRGQEARLRCSPMKGHSHVYWYRQLPEEGLKFMVYLQKENIIDESGMPKERFSAEFPKEGPSILRIQQVVRGDSAAYFCASSPPLQQGAGGYTFGSGTRLTVV.